These 27 T cell receptor beta chains were sequenced from one sample in a study of T cell clones after liver transplantation. Libraries were prepared by immunoSEQ multiplex PCR; TCRdb keeps only in-frame clonotypes and omits some of them. Here the sample spans 75,000 to 85,000 clones, 75% to 90% being singletons. The source was CD4+ T cells from blood, collected at the 22-month timepoint. The source is a human patient who received a liver transplant. Some T cells may be transferred from the graft donor.

This chain joins TRBV5-6 and TRBJ1-2; a possible D gene is TRBD1 (5 bases). Per germline, CDR1 SGHDT and CDR2 YYEEEE. V shed 4 bases and J shed 7 bases, with 23 bases lying between them. CDR3 size: 16 residues. CDR3 coding DNA: TGTGCCAGCAGCAAGGGGCCACAGGTTCAGAGAGGTGGCTACACCTTC. It codes for CASSKGPQVQRGGYTF.

V and J are TRBV9 and TRBJ2-5; no clear D. The germline gives CDR1 SGDLS, CDR2 YYNGEE. V lost 0 bases, J lost 4 bases, and 16 bases lay in between. The CDR3 sequence is 16 residues long. The CDR3 is CASSVGSPEPLETQYF. CDR3 in DNA: TGTGCCAGCAGCGTAGGAAGCCCCGAACCGTTAGAGACCCAGTACTTC.

The chain recombines TRBV19 with TRBJ2-5; possibly TRBD1 or TRBD2 for D (6 bases each). This CDR3 has 17 amino acids. The V gene lost 0 bases and the J gene lost 1 base, with 15 bases spanning the gap. Germline loops: CDR1 LNHDA, CDR2 SQIVND (reference sequence). CDR3 DNA: TGTGCCAGTAGTATAGACTTTTTCGGGGGCTTCCAAGAGACCCAGTACTTC. Translation: CASSIDFFGGFQETQYF.

This clone appeared once. This CDR3 is CASSRWDTLTDTQYF. In DNA form, the CDR3 reads TGTGCCAGCAGCCGGTGGGACACTCTCACAGATACGCAGTATTTT. The gene calls are TRBV14 and TRBJ2-3; weak D call: TRBD1 (6 bases). The V gene's germline CDR1 is SGHDN and CDR2 FVKESK. The CDR3 has 15 amino acids. With 4 bases removed from V and 2 bases from J, the gap between germline ends came to 13 bases.

V and J are TRBV19 and TRBJ1-1; D ambiguous. Trimming shortened V by 8 bases and J by 1 base, and 11 bases separated the two germline ends. From germline, CDR1 is LNHDA and CDR2 SQIVND (reference sequence). The length of the CDR3 is 13 residues. This chain's CDR3 is CASQQSRNTEAFF. CDR3 sequence (DNA): TGTGCCAGTCAACAGAGTCGGAACACTGAAGCTTTCTTT.

CDR3: CASSPGGARDTDTQYF. CDR3 coding DNA: TGTGCCAGCTCACCGGGGGGGGCCAGGGACACAGATACGCAGTATTTT. The chain couples TRBV18 to TRBJ2-3, with TRBD2 as a possible D gene (7 bases). The ends were cut back, 3 bases at V and 2 bases at J, with 15 bases in the middle. Germline V gene data show CDR1 as KGHSH and CDR2 as LQKENI. This CDR3 comprises 16 residues.

The chain carries TRBV19 and TRBJ2-5, with 8 bases fitting TRBD2. Germline V gene data show CDR1 as LNHDA and CDR2 as SQIVND (reference sequence). The length of the CDR3 is 17 residues. The V and J ends lost 5 bases and 3 bases, in that order; junction bases with no gene match: 14. For the CDR3, the DNA is TGTGCCAGTAGTTCCCGGTCGGTAGCGGGACCTAAAGAGACCCAGTACTTC. Residues: CASSSRSVAGPKETQYF. Combining the CDR3 with reference TRBV19 and TRBJ2-5 gives the whole variable domain DGGITQSPKYLFRKEGQNVTLSCEQNLNHDAMYWYRQDPGQGLRLIYYSQIVNDFQKGDIAEGYSVSREKKESFPLTVTSAQKNPTAFYLCASSSRSVAGPKETQYFGPGTRLLVL.

The chain has TRBV19 and TRBJ1-5; D not certain. The CDR3 sequence is 13 residues long. Germline V gene sequence: CDR1 LNHDA, CDR2 SQIVND (reference sequence). With 3 bases removed from V and 6 bases from J, the gap between germline ends came to 9 bases. CDR3 sequence reads: CASSIGLVQPQHF. The CDR3 bases are TGTGCCAGTAGTATTGGACTGGTTCAGCCCCAGCATTTT.

V usage is TRBV6-5 and J usage is TRBJ2-5; D may correspond to TRBD1 or TRBD2 (5 bases each). The ends were cut back, 2 bases at V and 2 bases at J, with 12 bases in the middle. From germline, CDR1 is MNHEY and CDR2 SVGAGI. The length of the CDR3 is 15 residues. The CDR3 region is CASSYGGGDQETQYF. In DNA, the CDR3 is TGTGCCAGCAGTTACGGGGGTGGGGATCAAGAGACCCAGTACTTC.

V usage is TRBV11-3 and J usage is TRBJ2-2; D gene ambiguous. Looked up from germline, CDR1 is SGHNT and CDR2 is YENEEA. The CDR3 consists of 13 residues. The germline V and J ends were trimmed by 1 base and 6 bases, with 6 bases remaining between them. CDR3 nucleotide sequence: TGTGCCAGCAGCTTAGGGGGTGCCGGGGAGCTGTTTTTT. Protein product: CASSLGGAGELFF.

The count of this clone is one. This chain links TRBV9 with TRBJ2-2; D remains ambiguous. The V gene's germline CDR1 is SGDLS and CDR2 YYNGEE. The CDR3 length is 13 residues. The V end was cut by 2 bases, the J end by 5 bases, with 7 bases between. This chain's CDR3 is CASSVRATGELFF. Here the CDR3 DNA reads TGTGCCAGCAGCGTTCGTGCAACCGGGGAGCTGTTTTTT.

This rearrangement joins TRBV7-6 to TRBJ1-2; perhaps TRBD1 as D (5 bases). The CDR3 runs to 15 residues. V was cut by 1 base and J by 1 base, with 10 bases left in between. Germline lookup yields CDR1 SGHVS and CDR2 FNYEAQ. CDR3 loop: CASSLVVDSNYGYTF. For the CDR3, the DNA is TGTGCCAGCAGCTTAGTAGTCGACAGTAACTATGGCTACACCTTC.

V is TRBV18 and J is TRBJ1-6; D may be TRBD1 (6 bases). The V gene lost 3 bases and the J gene lost 4 bases, with 13 bases spanning the gap. Per germline, CDR1 KGHSH and CDR2 LQKENI. CDR3 length equals 16 residues. Written as DNA, the CDR3 is TGTGCCAGCTCACCCCTTGGGCAGGGGTATAATTCACCCCTCCACTTT. It yields the protein CASSPLGQGYNSPLHF. The complete variable domain, with remaining parts taken from reference TRBV18 and TRBJ1-6, reads NAGVMQNPRHLVRRRGQEARLRCSPMKGHSHVYWYRQLPEEGLKFMVYLQKENIIDESGMPKERFSAEFPKEGPSILRIQQVVRGDSAAYFCASSPLGQGYNSPLHFGNGTRLTVT.

This CDR3 reads CASSLSLAPGGELFF. CDR3 sequence (DNA): TGTGCCAGCAGCTTAAGTCTAGCGCCTGGGGGGGAGCTGTTTTTT. V gene TRBV7-3 combines with J gene TRBJ2-2, with D perhaps matching TRBD2 (6 bases). V was clipped by 1 base and J by 8 bases, with 14 bases between them. The germline V gene encodes CDR1 SGHTA and CDR2 FQGTGA. The CDR3 is 15 residues long.

This clone has just one count. This rearrangement joins TRBV7-7 to TRBJ2-5; TRBD2 matches 7 bases. The CDR3 totals 14 residues. The V segment lost 1 base and the J segment 4 bases; nucleotides outside the gene matches: 3. Germline CDR1 reads SSHAT; CDR2 reads FNYEAQ (reference sequence). The CDR3 sequence: CASSLGTRGETQYF. The DNA for the CDR3 is TGTGCCAGCAGCTTAGGGACTAGGGGAGAGACCCAGTACTTC. Using reference TRBV7-7 and TRBJ2-5 for the parts outside the CDR3, the full variable domain is GAGVSQSPRYKVTKRGQDVTLRCDPISSHATLYWYQQALGQGPEFLTYFNYEAQPDKSGLPSDRFSAERPEGSISTLTIQRTEQRDSAMYRCASSLGTRGETQYFGPGTRLLVL.

The rearrangement joins TRBV5-4 to TRBJ2-3, with D possibly being TRBD1 or TRBD2 (5 bases each). The germline CDR1 and CDR2 sequences are SGHNT and YYREEE (reference sequence). The CDR3 has 15 residues. Trimming cost V 4 bases and J 4 bases, with 16 bases left between them. The CDR3 coding sequence is TGTGCCAGCAGCCCCGGGACCCCCCGCTCAGATACGCAGTATTTT. Translating it yields CASSPGTPRSDTQYF.

This sequence joins TRBV2 and TRBJ2-1; D might be TRBD2 (6 bases). V lost 3 bases and J 4 bases, leaving 13 bases between the germline ends. The CDR3 is made up of 15 amino acids. Germline-derived CDR1 and CDR2 are SNHLY and FYNNEI. The CDR3 nucleotides read TGTGCCAGCAGTGAGAGGGAGGTGGCTTACAATGAGCAGTTCTTC. As protein: CASSEREVAYNEQFF.

The chain combines TRBV9 with TRBJ2-7; D is ambiguous. Germline CDR1 SGDLS, CDR2 YYNGEE. This CDR3 has 13 residues. Between the trimmed V and J ends, which lost 0 bases and 6 bases, there was a span of 10 bases. The CDR3 bases are TGTGCCAGCAGCGTAGGCATCGGCTTCGAGCAGTACTTC. This gives the protein CASSVGIGFEQYF.

V gene TRBV4-3 combines with J gene TRBJ2-3, with a weak D call TRBD2 (6 bases). Per the germline V gene, CDR1 is LGHNA and CDR2 is YSLEER. The V end lost 4 bases, the J end lost 0 bases, and 11 bases lay between the germline ends. This CDR3 is 15 amino acids long. CDR3 sequence reads: CASSRSSDSTDTQYF. The CDR3 DNA reads as TGCGCCAGCAGCCGGTCTAGCGATAGCACAGATACGCAGTATTTT.

The rearrangement uses TRBV5-6 and TRBJ2-5; 8 nucleotides line up with TRBD2. The junction had 19 bases not matched to a gene; V was cut back by 2 bases and J by 4 bases. CDR1 is SGHDT, CDR2 YYEEEE, per germline. The CDR3 contains 19 residues. DNA of the CDR3: TGTGCCAGCAGCTTACGGACCGCTTTTAAGCGGGAGTTGGGAGAGACCCAGTACTTC. Encoded protein: CASSLRTAFKRELGETQYF.

This sequence joins TRBV7-6 and TRBJ2-1; D is possibly TRBD1 (7 bases). Trimming took 4 bases from V and 5 from J, leaving 12 bases between them. This CDR3 contains 14 residues. The germline CDR1 and CDR2 sequences are SGHVS and FNYEAQ. The CDR3 nucleotides read TGTGCCAGCAGCTCAGGGGGGCAGGACAATGAGCAGTTCTTC. It specifies CASSSGGQDNEQFF.

In this sample, this clone turned up many times. This chain joins TRBV5-1 and TRBJ2-3; 16 bases fit TRBD2. Germline V CDR1 and CDR2: SGHRS, YFSETQ. V was pared by 4 bases and J by 8 bases, with 7 bases of the junction left unmatched. This CDR3 is 16 amino acids long. CDR3 loop: CASSPGLAGGQGTQYF. CDR3 coding DNA: TGCGCCAGCAGCCCGGGACTAGCGGGGGGGCAGGGTACGCAGTATTTT. Full variable domain (rest looked up from reference TRBV5-1 and TRBJ2-3): KAGVTQTPRYLIKTRGQQVTLSCSPISGHRSVSWYQQTPGQGLQFLFEYFSETQRNKGNFPGRFSGRQFSNSRSEMNVSTLELGDSALYLCASSPGLAGGQGTQYFGPGTRLTVL.

The V and J genes are TRBV25-1 and TRBJ1-1; D remains unclear. The V gene's germline CDR1 is MGHDK and CDR2 SYGVNS. Trimming shortened V by 4 bases and J by 10 bases, and 10 bases separated the two germline ends. This CDR3 contains 11 residues. DNA for the CDR3: TGTGCCAGCAGTGGAGGGATAGGAGCTTTCTTT. It translates to CASSGGIGAFF. Based on the CDR3 plus reference TRBV25-1 and TRBJ1-1, the full variable domain is EADIYQTPRYLVIGTGKKITLECSQTMGHDKMYWYQQDPGMELHLIHYSYGVNSTEKGDLSSESTVSRIRTEHFPLTLESARPSHTSQYLCASSGGIGAFFGQGTRLTVV.

The J gene is TRBJ2-7, the V gene TRBV2, with D tentatively TRBD1 (5 bases). Germline V gene sequence: CDR1 SNHLY, CDR2 FYNNEI. This CDR3 has 13 residues. The V end was cut by 0 bases, the J end by 9 bases, with 12 bases between. The CDR3 bases are TGTGCCAGCAGTGAAGCGCTTGGTCAGGGGCAGTACTTC. This encodes CASSEALGQGQYF.

The rearrangement uses TRBV5-1 and TRBJ1-4; tentatively, D is TRBD1 (5 bases). V dropped 0 bases and J dropped 8 bases, with 14 bases sitting between them. Germline V gives CDR1 SGHRS, CDR2 YFSETQ. The CDR3 has 15 residues. The CDR3 region has the DNA TGCGCCAGCAGCTTGGCCGAGGGACGCGGAGAAAAACTGTTTTTT. This encodes CASSLAEGRGEKLFF.

V is TRBV11-1 and J is TRBJ1-6; TRBD1 might be the D (6 bases). This CDR3 is 16 amino acids long. V was cut by 5 bases and J by 2 bases, with 13 bases left in between. The germline V gene has CDR1 SGHAT and CDR2 FQDESV (reference sequence). The DNA of the CDR3 is TGTGCCAGCAGCCCGCCGGGGACACCCTATAATTCACCCCTCCACTTT. As protein: CASSPPGTPYNSPLHF.

The chain is built from TRBV11-1 and TRBJ2-6; D unresolved. The V gene lost 0 bases and the J gene lost 1 base, with 4 bases spanning the gap. Germline values: CDR1 SGHAT, CDR2 FQDESV (reference sequence). This CDR3 comprises 15 residues. The CDR3 nucleotides read TGTGCCAGCAGCTTAGCGGGGTCTGGGGCCAACGTCCTGACTTTC. Encoded protein: CASSLAGSGANVLTF.